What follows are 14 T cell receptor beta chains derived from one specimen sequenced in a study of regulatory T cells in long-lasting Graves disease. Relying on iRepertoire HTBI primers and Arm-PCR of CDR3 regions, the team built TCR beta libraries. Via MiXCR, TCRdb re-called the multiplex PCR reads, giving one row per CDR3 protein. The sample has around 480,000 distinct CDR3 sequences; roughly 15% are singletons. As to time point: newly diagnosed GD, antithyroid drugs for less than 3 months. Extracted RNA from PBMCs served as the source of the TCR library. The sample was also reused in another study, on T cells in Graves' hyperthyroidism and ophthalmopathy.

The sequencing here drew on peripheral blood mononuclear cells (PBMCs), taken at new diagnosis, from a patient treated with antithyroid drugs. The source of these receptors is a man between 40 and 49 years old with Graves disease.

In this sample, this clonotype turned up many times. The CDR3 coding sequence is TGTGCCAGCTCAAGCGGGAGTAGGAACACCGGGGAGCTGTTTTTT. It yields the protein CASSSGSRNTGELFF. This chain connects TRBV18 to TRBJ2-2; TRBD2 matches at 8 bases. The CDR3 has 15 residues. Losses at the gene ends were 5 bases for V and 1 base for J; bases not matched to a gene: 3. Per the germline V gene, CDR1 is KGHSH and CDR2 is LQKENI.

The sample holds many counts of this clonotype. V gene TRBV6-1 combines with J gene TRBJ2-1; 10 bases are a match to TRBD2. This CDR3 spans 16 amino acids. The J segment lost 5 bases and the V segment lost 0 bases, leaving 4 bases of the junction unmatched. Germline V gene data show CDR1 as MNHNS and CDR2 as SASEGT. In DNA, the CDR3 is TGTGCCAGCAGTGAAGCGGGGGGACTAGCGAACAATGAGCAGTTCTTC. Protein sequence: CASSEAGGLANNEQFF.

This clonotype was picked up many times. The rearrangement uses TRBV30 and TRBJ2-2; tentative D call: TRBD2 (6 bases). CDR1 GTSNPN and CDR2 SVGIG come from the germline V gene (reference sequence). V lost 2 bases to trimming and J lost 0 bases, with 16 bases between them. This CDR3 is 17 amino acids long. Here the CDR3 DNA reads TGTGCCTGGAGTTTCTCGGGACTTTCTTCGAACACCGGGGAGCTGTTTTTT. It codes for CAWSFSGLSSNTGELFF.

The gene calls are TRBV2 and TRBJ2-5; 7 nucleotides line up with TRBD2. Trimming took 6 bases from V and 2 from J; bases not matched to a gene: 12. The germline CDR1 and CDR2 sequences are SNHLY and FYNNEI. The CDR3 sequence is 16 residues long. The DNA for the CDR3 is TGTGCCAGCAGGCCGGGGGGAGGGTGGAAACAAGAGACCCAGTACTTC. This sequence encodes CASRPGGGWKQETQYF.

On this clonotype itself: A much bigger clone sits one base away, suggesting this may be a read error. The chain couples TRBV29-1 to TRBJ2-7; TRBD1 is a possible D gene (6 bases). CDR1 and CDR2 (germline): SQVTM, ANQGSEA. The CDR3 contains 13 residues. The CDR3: CRVTWGLAYEQYF. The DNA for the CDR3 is TGCAGAGTGACTTGGGGGCTTGCCTACGAGCAGTACTTC.

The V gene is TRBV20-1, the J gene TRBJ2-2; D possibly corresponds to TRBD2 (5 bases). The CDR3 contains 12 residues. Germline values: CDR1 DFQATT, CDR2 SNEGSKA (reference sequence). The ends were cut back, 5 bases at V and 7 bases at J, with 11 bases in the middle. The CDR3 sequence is CSAERGGGELFF. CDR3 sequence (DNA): TGCAGTGCTGAACGTGGAGGCGGGGAGCTGTTTTTT.

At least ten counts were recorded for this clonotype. CDR3 sequence: CASSANREEKLFF. The CDR3, as DNA: TGTGCCAGCAGTGCAAACAGAGAGGAAAAACTGTTTTTT. The chain links TRBV2 to TRBJ1-4; D uncertain. CDR1 is SNHLY, CDR2 FYNNEI, per germline. V dropped 4 bases and J dropped 8 bases, with 11 bases sitting between them. This CDR3 is built from 13 residues.

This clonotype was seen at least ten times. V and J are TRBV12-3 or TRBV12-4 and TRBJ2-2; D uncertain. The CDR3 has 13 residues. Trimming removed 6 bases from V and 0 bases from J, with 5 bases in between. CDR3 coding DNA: TGTGCCAGCAGGCCTTCGAACACCGGGGAGCTGTTTTTT. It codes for CASRPSNTGELFF.

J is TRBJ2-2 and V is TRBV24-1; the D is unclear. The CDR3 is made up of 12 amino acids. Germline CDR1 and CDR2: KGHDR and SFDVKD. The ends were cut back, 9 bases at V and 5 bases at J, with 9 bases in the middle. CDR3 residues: CATGPGTGELFF. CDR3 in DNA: TGTGCCACCGGACCTGGTACCGGGGAGCTGTTTTTT.

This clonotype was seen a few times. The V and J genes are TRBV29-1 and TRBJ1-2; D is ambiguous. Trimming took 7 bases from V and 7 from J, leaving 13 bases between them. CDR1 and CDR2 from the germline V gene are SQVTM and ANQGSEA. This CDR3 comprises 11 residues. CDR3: CSAIVRGGYTF. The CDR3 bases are TGCAGCGCCATTGTGCGCGGTGGCTACACCTTC.

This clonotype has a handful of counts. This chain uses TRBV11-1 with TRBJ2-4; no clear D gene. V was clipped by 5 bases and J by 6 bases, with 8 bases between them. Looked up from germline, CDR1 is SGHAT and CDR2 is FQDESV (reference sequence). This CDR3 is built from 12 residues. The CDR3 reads CASSHGLNIQYF. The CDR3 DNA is TGTGCCAGCAGCCACGGGCTAAACATTCAGTACTTC. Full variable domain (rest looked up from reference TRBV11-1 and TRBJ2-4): EAEVAQSPRYKITEKSQAVAFWCDPISGHATLYWYRQILGQGPELLVQFQDESVVDDSQLPKDRFSAERLKGVDSTLKIQPAELGDSAMYLCASSHGLNIQYFGAGTRLSVL.

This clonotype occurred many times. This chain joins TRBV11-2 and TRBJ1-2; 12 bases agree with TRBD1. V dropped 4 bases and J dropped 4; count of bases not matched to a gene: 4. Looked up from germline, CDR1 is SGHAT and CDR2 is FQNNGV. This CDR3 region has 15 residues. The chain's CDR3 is CASSSGTGGAYGYTF. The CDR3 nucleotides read TGTGCCAGCAGCTCCGGGACAGGGGGCGCCTATGGCTACACCTTC.

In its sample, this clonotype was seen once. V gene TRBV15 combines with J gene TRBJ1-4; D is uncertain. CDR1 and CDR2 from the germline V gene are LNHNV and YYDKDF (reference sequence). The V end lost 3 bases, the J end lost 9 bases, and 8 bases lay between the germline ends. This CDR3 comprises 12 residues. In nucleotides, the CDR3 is TGTGCCACCAGCAGCGGTCGAAAAAAACTGTTTTTT. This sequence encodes CATSSGRKKLFF.

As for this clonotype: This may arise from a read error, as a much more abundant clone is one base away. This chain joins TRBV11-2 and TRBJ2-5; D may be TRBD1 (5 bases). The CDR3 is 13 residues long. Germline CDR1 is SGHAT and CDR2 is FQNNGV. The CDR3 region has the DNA TGTGCCAGCAGCGGCTCAGGGTTGGAGACCCGGTACTTC. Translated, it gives CASSGSGLETRYF.